This TCR beta chain appears in the sequencing data of a study of shared clonotypes between healthy human individuals. Some clones are missing from TCRdb's copy, which holds only in-frame ones; the method was immunoSEQ multiplex PCR. The table records around 1.9 million clones, roughly 91% of them present only once. The naive CD8 subset, CD45RO-negative cells positively selected for CCR7, excluded terminally differentiated effector memory CD45RA+ cells. Material for sequencing was naive CD8+ T cells from PBMCs. The TCR originated in a man aged 18 to 35 in good health. Some clones in this sample may be carry-over from other donors' samples.

The CDR3 spells CASSLTGVNEQFF. The CDR3 DNA sequence: TGTGCCAGCAGCCTTACAGGTGTCAATGAGCAGTTCTTC. The chain links TRBV11-2 to TRBJ2-1, with D possibly matching TRBD1 (5 bases). The germline CDR1 and CDR2 sequences are SGHAT and FQNNGV. The CDR3 sequence is 13 residues long. Trimming stripped 5 bases from V and 6 bases from J, with 11 bases between. Together with reference TRBV11-2 and TRBJ2-1, the CDR3 gives the full variable domain: EAGVAQSPRYKIIEKRQSVAFWCNPISGHATLYWYQQILGQGPKLLIQFQNNGVVDDSQLPKDRFSAERLKGVDSTLKIQPAKLEDSAVYLCASSLTGVNEQFFGPGTRLTVL.